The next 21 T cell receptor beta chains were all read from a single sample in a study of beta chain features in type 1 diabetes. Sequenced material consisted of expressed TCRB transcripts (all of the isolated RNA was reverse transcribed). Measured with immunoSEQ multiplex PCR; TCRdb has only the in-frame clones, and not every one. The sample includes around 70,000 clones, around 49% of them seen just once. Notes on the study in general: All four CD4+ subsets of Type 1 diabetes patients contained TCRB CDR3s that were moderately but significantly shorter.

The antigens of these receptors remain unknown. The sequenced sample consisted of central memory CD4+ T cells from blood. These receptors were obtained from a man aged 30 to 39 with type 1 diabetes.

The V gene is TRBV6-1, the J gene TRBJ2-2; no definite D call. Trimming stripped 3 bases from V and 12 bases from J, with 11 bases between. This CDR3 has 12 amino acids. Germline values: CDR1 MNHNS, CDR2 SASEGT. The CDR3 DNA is TGTGCCAGCAGTGAGCCCCGGGTCCAGCTGTTTTTT. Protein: CASSEPRVQLFF.

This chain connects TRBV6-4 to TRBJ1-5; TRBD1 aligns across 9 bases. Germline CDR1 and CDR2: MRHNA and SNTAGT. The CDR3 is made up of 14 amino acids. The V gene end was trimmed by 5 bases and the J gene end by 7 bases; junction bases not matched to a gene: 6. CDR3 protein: CASSLEGTGQPQHF. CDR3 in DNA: TGTGCCAGCAGTCTGGAAGGGACAGGGCAGCCCCAGCATTTT.

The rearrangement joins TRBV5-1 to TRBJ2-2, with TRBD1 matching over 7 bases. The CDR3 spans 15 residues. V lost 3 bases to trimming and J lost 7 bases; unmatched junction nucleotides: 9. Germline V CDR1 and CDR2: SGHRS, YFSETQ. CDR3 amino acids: CASSSRAGQVGELFF. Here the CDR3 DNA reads TGCGCCAGCAGCTCCCGGGCAGGACAGGTCGGGGAGCTGTTTTTT.

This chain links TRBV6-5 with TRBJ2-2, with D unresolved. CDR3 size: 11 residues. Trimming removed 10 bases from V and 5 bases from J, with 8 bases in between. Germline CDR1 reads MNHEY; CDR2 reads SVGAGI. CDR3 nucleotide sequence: TGTGCCACCCGCCGGACCGGGGAGCTGTTTTTT. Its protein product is CATRRTGELFF.

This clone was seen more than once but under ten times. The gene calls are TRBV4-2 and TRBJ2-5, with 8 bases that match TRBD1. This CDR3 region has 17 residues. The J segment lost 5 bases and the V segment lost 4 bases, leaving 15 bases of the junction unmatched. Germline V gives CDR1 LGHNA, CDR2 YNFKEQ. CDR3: CASSPKSGQGRGETQYF. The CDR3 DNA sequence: TGTGCCAGCAGCCCAAAGAGCGGACAGGGCAGAGGGGAGACCCAGTACTTC.

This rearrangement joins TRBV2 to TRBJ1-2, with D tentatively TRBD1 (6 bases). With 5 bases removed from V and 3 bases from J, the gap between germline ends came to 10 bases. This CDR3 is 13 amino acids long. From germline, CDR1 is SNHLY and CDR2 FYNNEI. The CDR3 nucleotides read TGTGCCAGCAGTCTAGGGGGTTACTATGGCTACACCTTC. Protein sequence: CASSLGGYYGYTF.

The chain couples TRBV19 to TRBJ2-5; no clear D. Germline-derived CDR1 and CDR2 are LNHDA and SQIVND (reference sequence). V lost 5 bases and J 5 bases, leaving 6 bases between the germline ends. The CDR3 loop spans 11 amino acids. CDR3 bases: TGTGCCAGTAGTTCCGGGGAGACCCAGTACTTC. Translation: CASSSGETQYF.

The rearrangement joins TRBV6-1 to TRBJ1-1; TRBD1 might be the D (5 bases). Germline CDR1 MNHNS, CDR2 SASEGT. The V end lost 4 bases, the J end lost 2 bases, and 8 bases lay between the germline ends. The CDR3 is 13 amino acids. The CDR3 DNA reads TGTGCCAGCAGTGCAGACAGAAACACTGAAGCTTTCTTT. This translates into CASSADRNTEAFF.

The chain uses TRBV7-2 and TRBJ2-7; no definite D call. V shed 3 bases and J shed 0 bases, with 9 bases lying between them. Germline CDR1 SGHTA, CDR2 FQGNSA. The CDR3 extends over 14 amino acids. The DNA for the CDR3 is TGTGCCAGCAGCTTTTATCTGAGCTCCTACGAGCAGTACTTC. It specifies CASSFYLSSYEQYF.

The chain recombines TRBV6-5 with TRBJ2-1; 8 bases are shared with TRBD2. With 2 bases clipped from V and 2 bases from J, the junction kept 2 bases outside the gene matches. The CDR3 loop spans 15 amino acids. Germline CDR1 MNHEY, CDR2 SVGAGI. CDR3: CASSYTGGPYNEQFF. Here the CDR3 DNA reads TGTGCCAGCAGTTACACGGGGGGGCCCTACAATGAGCAGTTCTTC.

The CDR3, as DNA: TGTGCCAGCAGCTTGGCCAGGGGCCACACTGAAGCTTTCTTT. Translating it yields CASSLARGHTEAFF. J is TRBJ1-1 and V is TRBV5-6; tentative D call: TRBD1 (6 bases). The germline CDR1 and CDR2 sequences are SGHDT and YYEEEE. V dropped 0 bases and J dropped 3 bases, with 9 bases sitting between them. The CDR3 is 14 residues long.

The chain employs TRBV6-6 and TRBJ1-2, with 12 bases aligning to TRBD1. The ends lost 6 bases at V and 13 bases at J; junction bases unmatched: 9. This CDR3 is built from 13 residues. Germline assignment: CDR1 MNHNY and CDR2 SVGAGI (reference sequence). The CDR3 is CASRSGTGGPPTF. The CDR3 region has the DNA TGTGCCAGCAGGTCCGGGACAGGGGGCCCCCCCACCTTC.

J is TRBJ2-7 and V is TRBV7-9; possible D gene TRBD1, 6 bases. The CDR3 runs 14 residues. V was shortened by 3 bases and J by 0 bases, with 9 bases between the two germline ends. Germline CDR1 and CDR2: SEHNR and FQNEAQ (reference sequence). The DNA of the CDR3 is TGTGCCAGCAGCTTCGGACAGACCTCCTACGAGCAGTACTTC. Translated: CASSFGQTSYEQYF.

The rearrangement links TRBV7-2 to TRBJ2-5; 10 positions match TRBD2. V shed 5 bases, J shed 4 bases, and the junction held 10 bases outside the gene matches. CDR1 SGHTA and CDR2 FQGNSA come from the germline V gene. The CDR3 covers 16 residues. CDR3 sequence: CASSPERAGGPETQYF. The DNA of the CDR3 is TGTGCCAGCAGCCCTGAAAGAGCGGGAGGGCCAGAGACCCAGTACTTC.

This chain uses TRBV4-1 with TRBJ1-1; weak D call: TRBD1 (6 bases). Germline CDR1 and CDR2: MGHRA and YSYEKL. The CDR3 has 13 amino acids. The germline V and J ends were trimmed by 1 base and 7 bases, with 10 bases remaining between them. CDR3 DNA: TGCGCCAGCAGCCAAGGGCGACAGGATGAAGCTTTCTTT. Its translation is CASSQGRQDEAFF.

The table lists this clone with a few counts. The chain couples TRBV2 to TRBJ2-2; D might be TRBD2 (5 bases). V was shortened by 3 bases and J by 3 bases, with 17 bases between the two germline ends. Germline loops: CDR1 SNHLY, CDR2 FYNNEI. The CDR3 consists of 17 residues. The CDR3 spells CASSEVRAAGDTGELFF. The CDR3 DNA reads TGTGCCAGCAGTGAGGTCCGGGCGGCCGGGGACACCGGGGAGCTGTTTTTT.

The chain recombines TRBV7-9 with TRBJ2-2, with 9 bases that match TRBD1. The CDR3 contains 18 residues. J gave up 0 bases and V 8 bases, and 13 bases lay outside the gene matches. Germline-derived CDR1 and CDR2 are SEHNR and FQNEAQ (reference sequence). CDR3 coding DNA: TGTGCCAGCGCAAGGGGACAGGGTACCTTCTCGAACACCGGGGAGCTGTTTTTT. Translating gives CASARGQGTFSNTGELFF.

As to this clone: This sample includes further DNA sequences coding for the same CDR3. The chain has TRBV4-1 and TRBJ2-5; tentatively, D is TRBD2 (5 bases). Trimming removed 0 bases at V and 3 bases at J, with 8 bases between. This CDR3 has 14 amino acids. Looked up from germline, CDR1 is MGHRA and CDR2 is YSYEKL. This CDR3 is CASSQDLEEETQYF. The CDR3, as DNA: TGCGCCAGCAGCCAAGATCTGGAGGAAGAGACCCAGTACTTC.

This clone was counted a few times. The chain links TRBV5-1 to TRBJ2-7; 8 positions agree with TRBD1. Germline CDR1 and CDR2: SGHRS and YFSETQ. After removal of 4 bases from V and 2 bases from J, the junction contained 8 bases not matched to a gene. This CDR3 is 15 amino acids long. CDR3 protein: CASSTTTGATYEQYF. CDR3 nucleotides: TGCGCCAGCAGCACGACGACAGGGGCTACCTACGAGCAGTACTTC. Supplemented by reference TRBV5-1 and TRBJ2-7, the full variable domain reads KAGVTQTPRYLIKTRGQQVTLSCSPISGHRSVSWYQQTPGQGLQFLFEYFSETQRNKGNFPGRFSGRQFSNSRSEMNVSTLELGDSALYLCASSTTTGATYEQYFGPGTRLTVT.

CDR3 amino acids: CASSPAGGAGYTF. CDR3 bases: TGTGCCAGCTCACCGGCGGGGGGGGCAGGCTACACCTTC. J is TRBJ1-2 and V is TRBV18, with D perhaps TRBD1 (6 bases). The germline gives CDR1 KGHSH, CDR2 LQKENI. The CDR3 totals 13 residues. Trimming took off 3 bases at V and 8 bases at J, with 13 bases between the two ends.

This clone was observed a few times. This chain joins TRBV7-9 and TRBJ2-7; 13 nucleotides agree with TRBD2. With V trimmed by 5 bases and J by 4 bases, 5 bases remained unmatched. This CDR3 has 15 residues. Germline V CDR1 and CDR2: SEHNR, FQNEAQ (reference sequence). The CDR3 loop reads CASSLGLAGVYEQYF. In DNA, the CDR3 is TGTGCCAGCAGCCTCGGACTAGCGGGAGTTTACGAGCAGTACTTC.